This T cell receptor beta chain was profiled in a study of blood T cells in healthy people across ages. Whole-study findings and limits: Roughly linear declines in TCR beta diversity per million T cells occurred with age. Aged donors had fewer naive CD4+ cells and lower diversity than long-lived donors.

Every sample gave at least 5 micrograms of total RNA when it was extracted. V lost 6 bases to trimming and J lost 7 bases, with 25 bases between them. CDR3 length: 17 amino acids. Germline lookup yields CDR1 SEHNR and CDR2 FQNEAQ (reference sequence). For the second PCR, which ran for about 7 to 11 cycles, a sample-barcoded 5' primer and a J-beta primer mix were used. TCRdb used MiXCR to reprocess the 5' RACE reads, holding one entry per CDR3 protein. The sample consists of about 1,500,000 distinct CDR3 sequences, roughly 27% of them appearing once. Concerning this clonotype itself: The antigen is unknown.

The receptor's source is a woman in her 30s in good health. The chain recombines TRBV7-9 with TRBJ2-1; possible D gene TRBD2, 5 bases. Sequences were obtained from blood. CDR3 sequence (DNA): TGTGCCAGCAGGCCCCCCCCGGGGTTAGCGAGAAGGAATGAGCAGTTCTTC. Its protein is CASRPPPGLARRNEQFF.